The 16 T cell receptor beta chains listed next were all sequenced from one sample in a study of blood T cell repertoires in COVID-19. Generated by immunoSEQ multiplex PCR, the TCRdb table keeps only in-frame clones and is missing some. This table holds roughly 140,000 clones, about 82% found once. What was sequenced was PBMCs or T cells enriched from blood (not recorded which). These TCRs come from a woman in her thirties or forties who had recovered from COVID-19.

The CDR3 spells CASLSAGGEQFF. In DNA, the CDR3 is TGCGCCAGCCTTAGCGCAGGCGGTGAGCAGTTCTTC. The J gene is TRBJ2-1, the V gene TRBV4-1, with D possibly TRBD2 on 5 matching bases. V shed 8 bases and J shed 9 bases, with 14 bases lying between them. From germline, CDR1 is MGHRA and CDR2 YSYEKL. The length of the CDR3 is 12 residues.

The chain uses TRBV30 and TRBJ2-1, with 7 bases matching TRBD2. Germline V CDR1 and CDR2: GTSNPN, SVGIG (reference sequence). This CDR3 region has 15 residues. J was trimmed by 3 bases and V by 0 bases; bases with no gene match: 5. The CDR3 coding sequence is TGTGCCTGGAGTGTAATCCGGGGGGTCTACAATGAGCAGTTCTTC. Translating gives CAWSVIRGVYNEQFF.

The chain carries TRBV19 and TRBJ2-5; D gene unclear. Germline V gives CDR1 LNHDA, CDR2 SQIVND (reference sequence). Trimming stripped 5 bases from V and 1 base from J, with 14 bases between. The CDR3 spans 15 residues. CDR3 DNA: TGTGCCAGTAGTCCCCTGTCTGGGCCCCAAGAGACCCAGTACTTC. Its translation: CASSPLSGPQETQYF. The complete variable domain, with remaining parts taken from reference TRBV19 and TRBJ2-5, reads DGGITQSPKYLFRKEGQNVTLSCEQNLNHDAMYWYRQDPGQGLRLIYYSQIVNDFQKGDIAEGYSVSREKKESFPLTVTSAQKNPTAFYLCASSPLSGPQETQYFGPGTRLLVL.

This chain links TRBV4-1 with TRBJ2-1, with TRBD2 identical over 10 bases. This CDR3 region has 15 residues. Unmatched junction bases numbered 8, after V lost 4 bases and J lost 8 bases. CDR1 and CDR2 from the germline V gene are MGHRA and YSYEKL. For the CDR3, the DNA is TGCGCCAGCAGCCCAGGGGGACTAGCGTCCTATGAGCAGTTCTTC. Its translation is CASSPGGLASYEQFF.

The chain employs TRBV27 and TRBJ1-1, with unresolved D. The V end lost 8 bases, the J end lost 4 bases, and 17 bases lay between the germline ends. The germline gives CDR1 MNHEY, CDR2 SMNVEV (reference sequence). The CDR3 covers 14 residues. The CDR3 nucleotides are TGTGCCAGCGGCTACCGAGGAACCGGCACTGAAGCTTTCTTT. This encodes CASGYRGTGTEAFF.

This clone was recorded a few times. The J gene is TRBJ1-2, the V gene TRBV25-1; D is undetermined. There are 14 residues in the CDR3. Between the trimmed V and J ends, which lost 4 bases and 7 bases, there was a span of 16 bases. The germline gives CDR1 MGHDK, CDR2 SYGVNS. The DNA for the CDR3 is TGTGCCAGCAGTGTTAGTTCTTACGGGGTTGGCTACACCTTC. Protein: CASSVSSYGVGYTF.

This sequence joins TRBV3-1 (or the pseudogene TRBV3-2) and TRBJ2-5; 7 nucleotides agree with TRBD1. V shed 3 bases, J shed 4 bases, and the junction held 8 bases outside the gene matches. This CDR3 is built from 15 residues. CDR1 and CDR2 (germline): LGHDT, YNNKEL (reference sequence). The CDR3: CASSHRDSGTETQYF. CDR3 nucleotides: TGTGCCAGCAGCCATCGGGACAGTGGGACAGAGACCCAGTACTTC.

This clone occurred a few times. This chain's CDR3 is CASGQAPPLGYEQYF. For the CDR3, the DNA is TGTGCCAGCGGCCAGGCTCCTCCCCTTGGCTACGAGCAGTACTTC. This chain joins TRBV28 and TRBJ2-7; D remains ambiguous. This CDR3 is 15 amino acids long. Germline V gives CDR1 MDHEN, CDR2 SYDVKM. V was cut by 8 bases and J by 3 bases, with 20 bases left in between.

This chain connects TRBV18 to TRBJ1-1; TRBD1 agrees at 8 bases. From germline, CDR1 is KGHSH and CDR2 LQKENI. The CDR3 loop spans 15 amino acids. V lost 0 bases, J lost 2 bases, and 2 bases stayed unmatched. The CDR3 DNA follows: TGTGCCAGCTCACCACCGGACAGGGTAAACACTGAAGCTTTCTTT. Translated, it gives CASSPPDRVNTEAFF.

This chain joins TRBV3-1 (or the pseudogene TRBV3-2) and TRBJ1-6, with 9 bases identical to TRBD1. V lost 4 bases to trimming and J lost 6 bases; unmatched junction nucleotides: 1. In germline, CDR1 is LGHDT, CDR2 YNNKEL (reference sequence). CDR3 size: 14 residues. The CDR3 region has the DNA TGTGCCAGCAGCCGACAGGGGGGTAATTCACCCCTCCACTTT. Encoded protein: CASSRQGGNSPLHF.

This chain joins TRBV7-8 and TRBJ2-7; 9 bases fit TRBD1. Trimming at V came to 5 bases and at J to 0 bases, leaving 5 bases not matched to a gene. The CDR3 loop spans 15 amino acids. Germline values: CDR1 SGHVS, CDR2 FQNEAQ. The CDR3 coding sequence is TGTGCCAGCAGCGTCCCGGGACAGGGCTCCTACGAGCAGTACTTC. This encodes CASSVPGQGSYEQYF. Variable domain in full (rest from reference TRBV7-8 and TRBJ2-7): GAGVSQSPRYKVAKRGQDVALRCDPISGHVSLFWYQQALGQGPEFLTYFQNEAQLDKSGLPSDRFFAERPEGSVSTLKIQRTQQEDSAVYLCASSVPGQGSYEQYFGPGTRLTVT.

This chain uses TRBV10-3 with TRBJ2-3; the match to TRBD2 covers 7 bases. V dropped 7 bases and J dropped 0; count of bases not matched to a gene: 4. The CDR3 length is 14 residues. CDR1 and CDR2 (germline): ENHRY, SYGVKD. The CDR3 protein is CAITAGVSTDTQYF. The CDR3 DNA is TGTGCCATCACGGCGGGAGTGAGCACAGATACGCAGTATTTT.

This chain links TRBV13 with TRBJ1-1; no definite D call. CDR3 length: 15 amino acids. V dropped 5 bases and J dropped 5 bases, with 18 bases sitting between them. From germline, CDR1 is PRHDT and CDR2 FYEKMQ (reference sequence). CDR3: CASSPGRISGTEAFF. The CDR3 bases are TGTGCCAGCAGCCCAGGCCGGATCTCGGGGACTGAAGCTTTCTTT.

The rearrangement uses TRBV14 and TRBJ2-3, with D possibly being TRBD2 (5 bases). Germline V gene lookup returns CDR1 SGHDN and CDR2 FVKESK. The CDR3 extends over 16 amino acids. The germline V and J ends were trimmed by 0 bases and 4 bases, with 14 bases remaining between them. DNA for the CDR3: TGTGCCAGCAGCCAAGATGTGGGAGTCAGACCAGATACGCAGTATTTT. It encodes CASSQDVGVRPDTQYF.

The chain recombines TRBV3-1 (or the pseudogene TRBV3-2) with TRBJ2-1; 13 bases match TRBD2. Germline V CDR1 and CDR2: LGHDT, YNNKEL (reference sequence). The CDR3 is 16 residues long. V was pared by 4 bases and J by 2 bases, with 2 bases of the junction left unmatched. The CDR3 sequence: CASSRTSGGPYNEQFF. In DNA form, the CDR3 reads TGTGCCAGCAGCCGGACTAGCGGGGGCCCCTACAATGAGCAGTTCTTC.

The chain combines TRBV9 with TRBJ1-2, with 10 bases matching TRBD1. The CDR3 contains 15 residues. The germline V gene encodes CDR1 SGDLS and CDR2 YYNGEE. V lost 2 bases, J lost 4 bases, and 5 bases stayed unmatched. This CDR3 is CASSVRDRGGYGYTF. In DNA, the CDR3 is TGTGCCAGCAGCGTCAGGGACAGGGGTGGCTATGGCTACACCTTC.